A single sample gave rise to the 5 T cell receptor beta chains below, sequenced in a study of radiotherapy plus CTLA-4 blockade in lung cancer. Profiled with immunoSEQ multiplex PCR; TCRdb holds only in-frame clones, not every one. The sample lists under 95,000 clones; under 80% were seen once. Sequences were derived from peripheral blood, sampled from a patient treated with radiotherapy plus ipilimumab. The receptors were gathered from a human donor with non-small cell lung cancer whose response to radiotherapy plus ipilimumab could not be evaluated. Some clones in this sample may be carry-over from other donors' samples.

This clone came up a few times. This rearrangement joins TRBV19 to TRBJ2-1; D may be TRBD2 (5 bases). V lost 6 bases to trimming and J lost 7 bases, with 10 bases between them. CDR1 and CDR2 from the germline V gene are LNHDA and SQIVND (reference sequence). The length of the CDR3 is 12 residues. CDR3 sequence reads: CASRSRRNEQFF. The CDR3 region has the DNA TGTGCCAGTAGGTCTAGGAGGAATGAGCAGTTCTTC.

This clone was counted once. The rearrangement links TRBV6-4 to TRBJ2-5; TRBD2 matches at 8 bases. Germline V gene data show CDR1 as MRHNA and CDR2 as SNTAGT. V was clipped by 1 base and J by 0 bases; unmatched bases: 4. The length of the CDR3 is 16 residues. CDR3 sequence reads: CASSDYGGGYQETQYF. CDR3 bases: TGTGCCAGCAGTGACTACGGCGGGGGGTACCAAGAGACCCAGTACTTC.

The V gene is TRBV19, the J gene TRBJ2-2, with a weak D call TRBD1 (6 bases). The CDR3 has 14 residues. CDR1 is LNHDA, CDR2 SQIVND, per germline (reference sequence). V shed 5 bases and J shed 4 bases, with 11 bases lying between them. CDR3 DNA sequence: TGTGCCAGTAGTGTAAGGGGGACCACCGGGGAGCTGTTTTTT. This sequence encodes CASSVRGTTGELFF.

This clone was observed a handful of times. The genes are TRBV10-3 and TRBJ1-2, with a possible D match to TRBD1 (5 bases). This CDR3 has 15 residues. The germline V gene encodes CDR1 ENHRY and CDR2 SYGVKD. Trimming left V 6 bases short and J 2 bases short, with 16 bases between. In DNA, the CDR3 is TGTGCCATCAGGGGTTCAGGGCGGTCCAACTATGGCTACACCTTC. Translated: CAIRGSGRSNYGYTF.

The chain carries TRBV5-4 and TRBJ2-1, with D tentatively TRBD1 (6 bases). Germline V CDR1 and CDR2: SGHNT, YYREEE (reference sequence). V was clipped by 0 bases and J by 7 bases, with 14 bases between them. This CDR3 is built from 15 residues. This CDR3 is CASSLGPGQGNEQFF. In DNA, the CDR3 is TGTGCCAGCAGCTTGGGTCCGGGACAAGGAAATGAGCAGTTCTTC.